Following are 27 T cell receptor beta chains from one sample sequenced in a study of technical replicates of blood from several donors. Only in-frame clones appear in the TCRdb table, and some are missing; sequencing was by immunoSEQ multiplex PCR. The table lists some 77,000 clones, around 92% of them singletons. Sequenced sample: T cells isolated from PBMCs. These receptors all stem from a human donor in good health.

The V and J genes are TRBV11-3 and TRBJ2-1, with 7 bases fitting TRBD2. J gave up 7 bases and V 1 base, and 7 bases lay outside the gene matches. CDR3 length: 15 residues. Germline V lookup: CDR1 SGHNT, CDR2 YENEEA. CDR3 coding DNA: TGTGCCAGCAGCTTAGCGGTAGGGGAGGGGAATGAGCAGTTCTTC. Translating gives CASSLAVGEGNEQFF. The variable domain in full, completed from reference TRBV11-3 and TRBJ2-1, reads EAGVVQSPRYKIIEKKQPVAFWCNPISGHNTLYWYLQNLGQGPELLIRYENEEAVDDSQLPKDRFSAERLKGVDSTLKIQPAELGDSAVYLCASSLAVGEGNEQFFGPGTRLTVL.

The chain couples TRBV5-1 to TRBJ2-7, with TRBD2 matching over 12 bases. The CDR3 runs 14 residues. The J segment lost 3 bases and the V segment lost 4 bases, leaving 2 bases of the junction unmatched. Germline-derived CDR1 and CDR2 are SGHRS and YFSETQ. CDR3 sequence (DNA): TGCGCCAGCAGCCTGACTAGCGGGAGCTACGAGCAGTACTTC. It is translated as CASSLTSGSYEQYF.

The chain combines TRBV10-1 with TRBJ2-7; 10 nucleotides line up with TRBD2. Germline trimming cut 4 bases from V and 3 bases from J; bases unmatched to any gene: 3. Germline-derived CDR1 and CDR2 are WNHNN and SYGVQD (reference sequence). This CDR3 region has 14 residues. CDR3 nucleotide sequence: TGCGCCAGCAGTGCAGCGGGAGGGTTCTACGAGCAGTACTTC. This codes for CASSAAGGFYEQYF.

The rearrangement joins TRBV9 to TRBJ1-1, with D possibly matching TRBD1 (6 bases). The CDR3 loop spans 15 amino acids. Deletions cut 0 bases from V and 1 base from J, with 10 bases between. Germline V gene sequence: CDR1 SGDLS, CDR2 YYNGEE. CDR3 bases: TGTGCCAGCAGCGTAGGCCACAGGGCGAACACTGAAGCTTTCTTT. It specifies CASSVGHRANTEAFF.

This clone was seen a single time. The chain is built from TRBV9 and TRBJ2-1; 9 bases map to TRBD2. The V segment lost 3 bases and the J segment 7 bases; nucleotides outside the gene matches: 8. The CDR3 totals 15 residues. The germline CDR1 and CDR2 sequences are SGDLS and YYNGEE. In DNA, the CDR3 is TGTGCCAGCAGCGCGGGGGGAACTAGCGGGAATGAGCAGTTCTTC. It yields the protein CASSAGGTSGNEQFF.

The chain employs TRBV7-9 and TRBJ1-5; D not resolved. The germline V gene encodes CDR1 SEHNR and CDR2 FQNEAQ (reference sequence). This CDR3 has 17 amino acids. The V end lost 0 bases, the J end lost 5 bases, and 17 bases lay between the germline ends. The CDR3 sequence: CASSLARSLGGDQPQHF. CDR3 in DNA: TGTGCCAGCAGCTTAGCTAGATCCCTTGGAGGTGATCAGCCCCAGCATTTT.

The rearrangement uses TRBV6-1 and TRBJ2-7; TRBD1 matches at 8 bases. This CDR3 has 14 amino acids. Unmatched junction bases numbered 3, after V lost 3 bases and J lost 2 bases. Germline CDR1 is MNHNS and CDR2 is SASEGT. CDR3 amino acids: CASSDRGPTYEQYF. Written as DNA, the CDR3 is TGTGCCAGCAGTGACAGGGGGCCTACCTACGAGCAGTACTTC.

The V call is TRBV7-2, the J call TRBJ1-3; no clear D gene. This CDR3 has 16 residues. V lost 1 base, J lost 0 bases, and 10 bases lay in between. Looked up from germline, CDR1 is SGHTA and CDR2 is FQGNSA. The CDR3 here is CASSLGSGSSGNTIYF. The CDR3 nucleotides read TGTGCCAGCAGCTTAGGCTCGGGGAGCTCTGGAAACACCATATATTTT.

CDR3 sequence: CSVEKNRGYGYTF. DNA for the CDR3: TGCAGCGTCGAAAAGAACAGGGGCTATGGCTACACCTTC. V is TRBV29-1 and J is TRBJ1-2; the match to TRBD1 covers 7 bases. Germline assignment: CDR1 SQVTM and CDR2 ANQGSEA. The length of the CDR3 is 13 residues. V gave up 6 bases and J gave up 4 bases; unmatched junction bases: 8.

The V and J genes are TRBV27 and TRBJ2-7; the D gene is possibly TRBD1 (5 bases). V shed 5 bases and J shed 5 bases, with 19 bases lying between them. The CDR3 runs to 15 residues. Germline-derived CDR1 and CDR2 are MNHEY and SMNVEV (reference sequence). The CDR3 bases are TGTGCCAGCAGTCCCCGTCCAGGGCTCCCGGACGAGCAGTACTTC. Its translation: CASSPRPGLPDEQYF.

The CDR3 reads CASSAGLAGGETQYF. The CDR3 DNA is TGCGCCAGCAGCGCCGGACTAGCGGGAGGGGAGACCCAGTACTTC. The rearrangement links TRBV5-1 to TRBJ2-5; 15 positions agree with TRBD2. This CDR3 has 15 residues. J was trimmed by 5 bases and V by 4 bases; bases with no gene match: 3. The germline V gene encodes CDR1 SGHRS and CDR2 YFSETQ.

The J gene is TRBJ2-7, the V gene TRBV5-6; 7 positions agree with TRBD2. The CDR3 has 14 residues. Germline lookup yields CDR1 SGHDT and CDR2 YYEEEE. V lost 4 bases and J lost 5; bases outside the gene matches: 9. The CDR3 sequence is CASSQAGPINEQYF. In DNA form, the CDR3 reads TGTGCCAGCAGCCAAGCGGGACCCATCAACGAGCAGTACTTC.

The rearrangement links TRBV7-2 to TRBJ1-3, with unresolved D. V was trimmed by 1 base and J by 4 bases, leaving 11 bases between them. Germline lookup yields CDR1 SGHTA and CDR2 FQGNSA. The CDR3 has 15 residues. The CDR3 protein is CASSLEPGFGNTIYF. CDR3 sequence (DNA): TGTGCCAGCAGCTTAGAACCGGGGTTCGGAAACACCATATATTTT.

The rearrangement joins TRBV7-2 to TRBJ2-5; TRBD1 matches at 8 bases. CDR3 length: 14 amino acids. In germline, CDR1 is SGHTA, CDR2 FQGNSA. V lost 8 bases to trimming and J lost 4 bases; unmatched junction nucleotides: 9. Here the CDR3 reads CASGNRGYGETQYF. Here the CDR3 DNA reads TGTGCCAGCGGAAACAGGGGGTACGGAGAGACCCAGTACTTC.

The chain carries TRBV21-1 and TRBJ2-7; TRBD2, the table's D call, was not compared with the DNA. TRBV21-1 is noted as a pseudogene. The CDR3 is made up of 18 amino acids. The CDR3 DNA reads TGTGCCAGCAGCAATAAAACTAGCGGGAGGGCCAAGTTCCACGAGCAGTACTTC. Translation: CASSNKTSGRAKFHEQYF.

The rearrangement uses TRBV7-6 and TRBJ2-1, with 7 nucleotides matching TRBD1. The germline CDR1 and CDR2 sequences are SGHVS and FNYEAQ. V was clipped by 5 bases and J by 3 bases; unmatched bases: 1. This CDR3 comprises 13 residues. This CDR3 reads CASSRDSYNEQFF. The DNA for the CDR3 is TGTGCCAGCAGCCGGGACAGCTACAATGAGCAGTTCTTC.

The chain joins TRBV11-2 to TRBJ2-7; D may be TRBD1 (5 bases). Germline V gives CDR1 SGHAT, CDR2 FQNNGV. V was pared by 5 bases and J by 3 bases, with 14 bases between. The CDR3 contains 14 residues. CDR3 loop: CASSETGQGYEQYF. The CDR3 nucleotides are TGTGCCAGCAGCGAAACGGGCCAGGGCTACGAGCAGTACTTC.

The CDR3 here is CASSLLIRSYEQYF. The CDR3 DNA reads as TGTGCCAGCAGTCTACTAATCCGCTCCTACGAGCAGTACTTC. The chain couples TRBV28 to TRBJ2-7, with D unresolved. CDR3 length equals 14 residues. Trimming shortened V by 5 bases and J by 0 bases, and 11 bases separated the two germline ends. Per the germline V gene, CDR1 is MDHEN and CDR2 is SYDVKM. Filled out from reference TRBV28 and TRBJ2-7, the complete variable domain reads DVKVTQSSRYLVKRTGEKVFLECVQDMDHENMFWYRQDPGLGLRLIYFSYDVKMKEKGDIPEGYSVSREKKERFSLILESASTNQTSMYLCASSLLIRSYEQYFGPGTRLTVT.

The V and J genes are TRBV11-3 and TRBJ2-1; unclear D gene. CDR1 SGHNT and CDR2 YENEEA come from the germline V gene. V dropped 0 bases and J dropped 5 bases, with 8 bases sitting between them. CDR3 size: 14 residues. This CDR3 reads CASSLEAGNNEQFF. In DNA, the CDR3 is TGTGCCAGCAGCTTAGAAGCTGGTAACAATGAGCAGTTCTTC.

This chain uses TRBV7-9 with TRBJ2-3; weak D call: TRBD2 (6 bases). This CDR3 comprises 15 residues. Germline V gives CDR1 SEHNR, CDR2 FQNEAQ (reference sequence). Trimming took 1 base from V and 6 from J, leaving 14 bases between them. CDR3 amino acids: CASSLGFGEEDTQYF. CDR3 bases: TGTGCCAGCAGCTTAGGATTCGGGGAGGAGGATACGCAGTATTTT.

This chain joins TRBV6-5 and TRBJ2-1; D may be TRBD1 (6 bases). V dropped 2 bases and J dropped 6 bases, with 8 bases sitting between them. Per germline, CDR1 MNHEY and CDR2 SVGAGI. The CDR3 totals 13 residues. In DNA, the CDR3 is TGTGCCAGCAGTTACCCACAGGGCAATGAGCAGTTCTTC. Translated: CASSYPQGNEQFF.

The chain uses TRBV5-8 and TRBJ2-2; D not certain. Germline CDR1 and CDR2: SGHTS and YDEGEE. CDR3 length: 14 amino acids. V lost 4 bases to trimming and J lost 1 base, with 8 bases between them. As DNA, the CDR3 is TGTGCCAGCAGCCTTAGCAGGAACACCGGGGAGCTGTTTTTT. This gives the protein CASSLSRNTGELFF.

V is TRBV4-1 and J is TRBJ2-7, with D possibly matching TRBD1 (6 bases). The CDR3 length is 15 residues. Trimming removed 0 bases from V and 0 bases from J, with 9 bases in between. Germline values: CDR1 MGHRA, CDR2 YSYEKL. The CDR3, as DNA: TGCGCCAGCAGCCAAGAGGAGGACAGCTCCTACGAGCAGTACTTC. Protein: CASSQEEDSSYEQYF.

The chain combines TRBV7-8 with TRBJ2-1, with TRBD2 matching over 9 bases. The CDR3 is made up of 12 amino acids. V lost 0 bases and J lost 16; bases outside the gene matches: 4. CDR1 and CDR2 (germline): SGHVS, FQNEAQ. The DNA for the CDR3 is TGTGCCAGCAGCTTAGCTAGCGGGAGCTTATTCTTC. Protein product: CASSLASGSLFF.

V gene TRBV7-2 combines with J gene TRBJ1-2; TRBD1 might be the D (5 bases). Germline V gene lookup returns CDR1 SGHTA and CDR2 FQGNSA. This CDR3 region has 14 residues. Trimming left V 1 base short and J 7 bases short, with 13 bases between. CDR3: CASSLVRGTSGYTF. Written as DNA, the CDR3 is TGTGCCAGCAGCTTAGTTCGGGGGACGAGTGGCTACACCTTC.

The rearrangement links TRBV28 to TRBJ2-5, with TRBD1 matching over 8 bases. Per the germline V gene, CDR1 is MDHEN and CDR2 is SYDVKM. With 2 bases clipped from V and 1 base from J, the junction kept 6 bases outside the gene matches. This CDR3 spans 16 amino acids. The CDR3 DNA is TGTGCCAGCAGTTTAAGTGGACAGGGACTCCAAGAGACCCAGTACTTC. This codes for CASSLSGQGLQETQYF.

V gene TRBV5-6 combines with J gene TRBJ1-5; no reliable D call. Germline V gives CDR1 SGHDT, CDR2 YYEEEE. The CDR3 runs 16 residues. The V and J ends lost 2 bases and 0 bases respectively, with 12 bases between them. The CDR3 spells CASSFFGVHSNQPQHF. In DNA form, the CDR3 reads TGTGCCAGCAGCTTCTTCGGGGTTCATAGCAATCAGCCCCAGCATTTT.